The rows below give T cell receptor beta chains drawn from one sample of a study of blood T cell repertoires in COVID-19. The method was immunoSEQ multiplex PCR; TCRdb's version includes in-frame clones alone and lacks a portion of them. The sample lists more than 400,000 clones; 90% were seen once. The sequencing sample was made of PBMCs or T cells enriched from blood (not recorded which). The receptor source for this set is a man aged 18 to 30 who had recovered from COVID-19. The CDR3 runs from the conserved cysteine through the conserved F or W. Fields, in order: clone size, J gene, V gene, D gene, CDR3 DNA, CDR3 protein. A D gene is named only where the DNA matches it firmly. Some rows mark clone size as missing; the rest say once, few, many or name a class of expanded clone.

clone size: .
J gene: TRBJ1-4
V gene: TRBV4-1
D gene: .
CDR3 DNA: TGCGCCAGCAGCCAAGATTGGGGGGGGAGTACCTCTAGTGAAAAACTGTTTTTT
CDR3 protein: CASSQDWGGSTSSEKLFF

clone size: .
J gene: TRBJ2-3
V gene: TRBV2
D gene: .
CDR3 DNA: TGTGCCAGCAGTGGGCCTTCACAGGAAGTGCAGTATTTT
CDR3 protein: CASSGPSQEVQYF

clone size: once
J gene: TRBJ2-1
V gene: TRBV25-1
D gene: TRBD1
CDR3 DNA: TGTGCCAGCATGGGGGACAGTTTATACAATGAGCAGTTCTTC
CDR3 protein: CASMGDSLYNEQFF

clone size: .
J gene: TRBJ2-3
V gene: TRBV3-1/TRBV3-2
D gene: .
CDR3 DNA: TGTGCCAGCAGCCCAGGAAGGCCAGATACGCAGTATTTT
CDR3 protein: CASSPGRPDTQYF

clone size: .
J gene: TRBJ2-2
V gene: TRBV19
D gene: TRBD2
CDR3 DNA: TGTGCCAGTAGTGCACTAGCGGGAGAGACCGGGGAGCTGTTTTTT
CDR3 protein: CASSALAGETGELFF

clone size: .
J gene: TRBJ1-5
V gene: TRBV27
D gene: .
CDR3 DNA: TGTGCCAGCGCGGGGGGGAATCAGCCCCAGCATTTT
CDR3 protein: CASAGGNQPQHF

clone size: few
J gene: TRBJ2-7
V gene: TRBV5-4
D gene: TRBD2
CDR3 DNA: TGTGCCACCAAACCTTATAGCGGGACGTACGAGCAGTACTTC
CDR3 protein: CATKPYSGTYEQYF

clone size: .
J gene: TRBJ1-2
V gene: TRBV28
D gene: .
CDR3 DNA: TGTGCCAGCAGTTTAACAGGAGGGTCAAACTATGGCTACACCTTC
CDR3 protein: CASSLTGGSNYGYTF

clone size: once
J gene: TRBJ2-5
V gene: TRBV7-8
D gene: TRBD2
CDR3 DNA: TGTGCCAGCAGCTTAGGGACTAGCCAAGAGACCCAGTACTTC
CDR3 protein: CASSLGTSQETQYF

clone size: few
J gene: TRBJ1-5
V gene: TRBV4-1
D gene: TRBD1
CDR3 DNA: TGCGCCAGCAGCCAGGATACAGGGGGCCAGCCCCAGCATTTT
CDR3 protein: CASSQDTGGQPQHF

clone size: .
J gene: TRBJ1-3
V gene: TRBV5-6
D gene: .
CDR3 DNA: TGTGCCAGCAGCCAGTACAGGGAATCTGGAAACACCATATATTTT
CDR3 protein: CASSQYRESGNTIYF

clone size: .
J gene: TRBJ2-1
V gene: TRBV6-4
D gene: .
CDR3 DNA: TGTGCCAGCAGTGCCCGTTTGGGACTTGAGCAGTTCTTC
CDR3 protein: CASSARLGLEQFF

clone size: .
J gene: TRBJ1-2
V gene: TRBV5-4
D gene: TRBD1
CDR3 DNA: TGTGCCAGCAGCTTGACAGGGGGTACTACTAACTATGGCTACACCTTC
CDR3 protein: CASSLTGGTTNYGYTF

clone size: .
J gene: TRBJ1-1
V gene: TRBV9
D gene: TRBD1
CDR3 DNA: TGTGCCAGCAGCGAGGACCCAGGACAGGCGAACACTGAAGCTTTCTTT
CDR3 protein: CASSEDPGQANTEAFF

clone size: .
J gene: TRBJ1-6
V gene: TRBV15
D gene: .
CDR3 DNA: TGTGCCACCAGCATCCAGGTATCCTATAATTCACCCCTCCACTTT
CDR3 protein: CATSIQVSYNSPLHF

clone size: .
J gene: TRBJ1-3
V gene: TRBV7-9
D gene: .
CDR3 DNA: TGTGCCAGCACCCGGGTCGGAAACACCATATATTTT
CDR3 protein: CASTRVGNTIYF

clone size: once
J gene: TRBJ2-7
V gene: TRBV7-9
D gene: TRBD1
CDR3 DNA: TGTGCCAGCAGACCTTCGACAGGGGACGAGCAGTACTTC
CDR3 protein: CASRPSTGDEQYF

clone size: once
J gene: TRBJ2-1
V gene: TRBV20-1
D gene: .
CDR3 DNA: TGCAGTGCTAGTATTTTTGCCACTGGGGGGAGGAATGAGCAGTTCTTC
CDR3 protein: CSASIFATGGRNEQFF

clone size: .
J gene: TRBJ1-1
V gene: TRBV6-1
D gene: TRBD1
CDR3 DNA: TGTGCCAGCAGTGACCGACAGGGGGTAAACACTGAAGCTTTCTTT
CDR3 protein: CASSDRQGVNTEAFF

clone size: .
J gene: TRBJ1-4
V gene: TRBV28
D gene: TRBD1
CDR3 DNA: TGTGCCAGCAGTCTCGGGACAGGGGGAAATGAAAAACTGTTTTTT
CDR3 protein: CASSLGTGGNEKLFF

clone size: .
J gene: TRBJ1-2
V gene: TRBV28
D gene: .
CDR3 DNA: TGTGCCAGCAGGGCCACAGGGATTTGGGTCGGGTATGGCTACACCTTC
CDR3 protein: CASRATGIWVGYGYTF

clone size: once
J gene: TRBJ1-5
V gene: TRBV5-4
D gene: .
CDR3 DNA: TGTGCCAGCAGCTTGACAGGGTCCGGGCAGCCCCAGCATTTT
CDR3 protein: CASSLTGSGQPQHF

clone size: .
J gene: TRBJ1-1
V gene: TRBV6-5
D gene: TRBD1
CDR3 DNA: TGTGCCAGCAGTAGGGGGCAACCAGCTGAAGCTTTCTTT
CDR3 protein: CASSRGQPAEAFF

clone size: once
J gene: TRBJ2-6
V gene: TRBV11-2
D gene: TRBD2
CDR3 DNA: TGTGCCAGCAGCTTGAGTAGCGGGAGTTCTGGGGCCAACGTCCTGACTTTC
CDR3 protein: CASSLSSGSSGANVLTF

clone size: .
J gene: TRBJ2-7
V gene: TRBV11-2
D gene: .
CDR3 DNA: TGTGCCAGCAGCTTAGCTGTTTACTACGAGCAGTACTTC
CDR3 protein: CASSLAVYYEQYF

clone size: .
J gene: TRBJ1-4
V gene: TRBV7-8
D gene: .
CDR3 DNA: TGTGCCAGCAGCTTTCGCCCTGACAATAATGAAAAACTGTTTTTT
CDR3 protein: CASSFRPDNNEKLFF

clone size: .
J gene: TRBJ2-6
V gene: TRBV7-9
D gene: TRBD1
CDR3 DNA: TGTGCCAGCAGCTTAAGGGGACAGGGAGGCTCTGGGGCCAACGTCCTGACTTTC
CDR3 protein: CASSLRGQGGSGANVLTF

clone size: .
J gene: TRBJ1-1
V gene: TRBV5-6
D gene: .
CDR3 DNA: TGTGCCAGCAGCTTGATGGGTTCAGGCACTGAAGCTTTCTTT
CDR3 protein: CASSLMGSGTEAFF

clone size: .
J gene: TRBJ1-4
V gene: TRBV2
D gene: TRBD1
CDR3 DNA: TGTGCCAGCAGCCCGGGACAGGGGGGCAAGAGGGATGAAAAACTGTTTTTT
CDR3 protein: CASSPGQGGKRDEKLFF

clone size: .
J gene: TRBJ2-5
V gene: TRBV5-1
D gene: TRBD2
CDR3 DNA: TGCGCCAGCAGCCCCGGCGGGAGGGCCTGGGAGACCCAGTACTTC
CDR3 protein: CASSPGGRAWETQYF

clone size: .
J gene: TRBJ2-1
V gene: TRBV27
D gene: TRBD2
CDR3 DNA: TGTGCCAGCAGTCCCCTAGGCGTCGGGAGGGCCTACAATGAGCAGTTCTTC
CDR3 protein: CASSPLGVGRAYNEQFF

clone size: .
J gene: TRBJ2-5
V gene: TRBV3-1/TRBV3-2
D gene: TRBD2
CDR3 DNA: TGTGCCAGCAGCCCATCTACCTCGCGGGGGCAGTACTTC
CDR3 protein: CASSPSTSRGQYF

clone size: .
J gene: TRBJ1-4
V gene: TRBV7-2
D gene: .
CDR3 DNA: TGTGCCAGCAGCTTCGGGGTTTCGGGTGAAAAACTGTTTTTT
CDR3 protein: CASSFGVSGEKLFF

clone size: .
J gene: TRBJ2-6
V gene: TRBV29-1
D gene: TRBD2
CDR3 DNA: TGCAGCGTCGTAGCGGGAGCTGGGGCCAACGTCCTGACTTTC
CDR3 protein: CSVVAGAGANVLTF

clone size: once
J gene: TRBJ1-4
V gene: TRBV3-1/TRBV3-2
D gene: .
CDR3 DNA: TGTGCCAGCAGCCAAAGCCGGGAAAAACTGTTTTTT
CDR3 protein: CASSQSREKLFF

clone size: once
J gene: TRBJ2-7
V gene: TRBV15
D gene: TRBD1
CDR3 DNA: TGTGCCACCGGCAGGACAGGGACCTACGAGCAGTACTTC
CDR3 protein: CATGRTGTYEQYF

clone size: .
J gene: TRBJ1-2
V gene: TRBV7-2
D gene: .
CDR3 DNA: TGTGCCAGCAGCTTAGGGGTAGGGGACTATGGCTACACCTTC
CDR3 protein: CASSLGVGDYGYTF

clone size: .
J gene: TRBJ1-4
V gene: TRBV27
D gene: .
CDR3 DNA: TGTGCCACCCGGACAGTATCTGAAAAACTGTTTTTT
CDR3 protein: CATRTVSEKLFF

clone size: .
J gene: TRBJ1-2
V gene: TRBV18
D gene: .
CDR3 DNA: TGTGCCAGCTCACCCCTCTTGACAGTCTATGGCTACACCTTC
CDR3 protein: CASSPLLTVYGYTF

clone size: .
J gene: TRBJ1-1
V gene: TRBV5-6
D gene: .
CDR3 DNA: TGTGCCAGCAGCTTGGCCATGCAGGGGTTCTTGTTCAACACTGAAGCTTTCTTT
CDR3 protein: CASSLAMQGFLFNTEAFF

clone size: .
J gene: TRBJ1-1
V gene: TRBV28
D gene: .
CDR3 DNA: TGTGCCAGCAGTAAACCTCCAGGCACTGAAGCTTTCTTT
CDR3 protein: CASSKPPGTEAFF

clone size: .
J gene: TRBJ1-4
V gene: TRBV7-9
D gene: TRBD1
CDR3 DNA: TGTGCCAGCAGCCCCGGGGTTGACAGGGAATATGAAAAACTGTTTTTT
CDR3 protein: CASSPGVDREYEKLFF

clone size: .
J gene: TRBJ1-5
V gene: TRBV10-2
D gene: .
CDR3 DNA: TGCGCCAGCAGGGGGGCAGGCAATCAGCCCCAGCATTTT
CDR3 protein: CASRGAGNQPQHF

clone size: .
J gene: TRBJ1-3
V gene: TRBV5-1
D gene: .
CDR3 DNA: TGCGCCAGCAGCTTGGGGGACTCAGGGGGAAACACCATATATTTT
CDR3 protein: CASSLGDSGGNTIYF